This TCR beta chain was documented in a study of cytomegalovirus exposure and HLA in healthy donors. Points from the study as a whole: In an earlier analysis, about 87% or about 30%: the productive usage of most TCR beta V segments.

A note on this clone: Its matching antigen is unknown.

The V gene's germline CDR1 is LGHNT and CDR2 FRNRAP. The CDR3 sequence is 15 residues long. Trimming pared 1 base from V and 0 bases from J, leaving 6 bases between. Researchers ran the PCR with 60 Vbeta and 13 Jbeta primers. Measured with immunoSEQ multiplex PCR; TCRdb has only the in-frame clones, and not every one. The repertoire holds 90,000 to 150,000 clones, with 63% as singletons. The sample was PBMCs. V gene TRBV12-5 combines with J gene TRBJ2-2; D gene ambiguous. The receptor was isolated from a man aged 35-49 years in good health and CMV-seropositive. The CDR3 region has the DNA TGTGCTAGTGGTTTGGGGCGGACGAACACCGGGGAGCTGTTTTTT. It specifies CASGLGRTNTGELFF.